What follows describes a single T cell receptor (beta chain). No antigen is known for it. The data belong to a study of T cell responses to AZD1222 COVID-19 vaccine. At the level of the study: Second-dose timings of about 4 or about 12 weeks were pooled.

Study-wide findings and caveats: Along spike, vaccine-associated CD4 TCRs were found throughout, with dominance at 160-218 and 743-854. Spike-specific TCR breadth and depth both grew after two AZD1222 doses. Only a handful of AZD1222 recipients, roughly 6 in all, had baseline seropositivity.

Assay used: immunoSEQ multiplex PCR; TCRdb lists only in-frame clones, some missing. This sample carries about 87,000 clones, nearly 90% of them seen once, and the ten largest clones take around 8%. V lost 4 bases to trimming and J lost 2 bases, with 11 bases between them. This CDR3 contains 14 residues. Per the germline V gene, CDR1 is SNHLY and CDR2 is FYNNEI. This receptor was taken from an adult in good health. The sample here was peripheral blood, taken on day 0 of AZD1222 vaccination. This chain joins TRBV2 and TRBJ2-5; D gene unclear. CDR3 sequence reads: CASSVRRAQETQYF. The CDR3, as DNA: TGTGCCAGCAGTGTGAGAAGGGCGCAAGAGACCCAGTACTTC.